Presented here are 32 T cell receptor beta chains from one specimen sequenced in a study of cytomegalovirus exposure and HLA in healthy donors. Primers: 60 Vbeta forward and 13 Jbeta reverse. TCRdb's copy holds only in-frame clones and misses some; the assay was immunoSEQ multiplex PCR. The repertoire holds some 120,000 clones, with less than 85% as singletons. Sequenced material: PBMCs. These receptors all come from a male donor in good health and CMV-seronegative.

The V and J genes are TRBV10-2 and TRBJ1-1; D is perhaps TRBD1 (5 bases). The CDR3 length is 15 residues. Germline CDR1 and CDR2: WSHSY and SAAADI. The ends were cut back, 6 bases at V and 3 bases at J, with 17 bases in the middle. The CDR3 loop is CASRVGGSAHTEAFF. CDR3 bases: TGCGCCAGCAGGGTCGGGGGGTCGGCGCACACTGAAGCTTTCTTT.

This clone showed up just a few times. The rearrangement joins TRBV6-1 to TRBJ2-7, with D perhaps matching TRBD2 (6 bases). Looked up from germline, CDR1 is MNHNS and CDR2 is SASEGT. Trimming pared 4 bases from V and 3 bases from J, leaving 13 bases between. There are 14 residues in the CDR3. CDR3 DNA sequence: TGTGCCAGCAGTGGGAACATGGAGGGCTACGAGCAGTACTTC. Protein product: CASSGNMEGYEQYF.

V and J are TRBV5-4 and TRBJ2-3, with 10 bases fitting TRBD2. The CDR3 length is 16 residues. The V gene end was trimmed by 0 bases and the J gene end by 3 bases; junction bases not matched to a gene: 4. Per the germline V gene, CDR1 is SGHNT and CDR2 is YYREEE (reference sequence). CDR3 in amino acids: CASSLGRGLATDTQYF. CDR3 nucleotide sequence: TGTGCCAGCAGCTTGGGGAGGGGACTAGCGACAGATACGCAGTATTTT.

This chain joins TRBV10-1 and TRBJ2-7; tentatively, D is TRBD1 (6 bases). The CDR3 consists of 15 residues. Trimming removed 3 bases from V and 6 bases from J, with 18 bases in between. Germline assignment: CDR1 WNHNN and CDR2 SYGVQD (reference sequence). This CDR3 is CASSDPGTPRGEQYF. As DNA, the CDR3 is TGCGCCAGCAGTGACCCGGGGACACCGAGGGGCGAGCAGTACTTC.

The gene calls are TRBV27 and TRBJ2-1; 10 bases are shared with TRBD1. The V gene's germline CDR1 is MNHEY and CDR2 SMNVEV (reference sequence). The CDR3 is 14 residues long. V trimming: 5 bases; J trimming: 10 bases; junction bases outside the gene matches: 8. DNA of the CDR3: TGTGCCAGCAGTCCGGGACAGGGGTCTTCCGAGCAGTTCTTC. It encodes CASSPGQGSSEQFF.

This clone was counted once. The V call is TRBV7-2, the J call TRBJ1-2; 8 nucleotides line up with TRBD1. J gave up 4 bases and V 5 bases, and 3 bases lay outside the gene matches. Per germline, CDR1 SGHTA and CDR2 FQGNSA. CDR3 length equals 13 residues. DNA for the CDR3: TGTGCCAGCAGCATAGGGACAGGCTATGGCTACACCTTC. Protein product: CASSIGTGYGYTF.

The rearrangement joins TRBV7-6 to TRBJ2-7, with 7 bases identical to TRBD1. Trimming took 5 bases from V and 2 from J; bases not matched to a gene: 9. The CDR3 loop spans 15 amino acids. The germline gives CDR1 SGHVS, CDR2 FNYEAQ. The CDR3 spells CASSPDDRETYEQYF. The DNA of the CDR3 is TGTGCCAGCAGCCCCGATGACAGGGAGACCTACGAGCAGTACTTC.

Turning to this clone: This CDR3 is also generated by other DNA sequences in the sample. The chain joins TRBV19 to TRBJ1-6, with D possibly TRBD1 on 6 matching bases. The germline V gene encodes CDR1 LNHDA and CDR2 SQIVND (reference sequence). The CDR3 runs 17 residues. V was cut by 3 bases and J by 7 bases, with 19 bases left in between. This chain's CDR3 is CASSIRGTGGPNSPLHF. The DNA for the CDR3 is TGTGCCAGTAGTATTAGGGGAACCGGGGGGCCGAATTCACCCCTCCACTTT. Combining the CDR3 with reference TRBV19 and TRBJ1-6 gives the whole variable domain DGGITQSPKYLFRKEGQNVTLSCEQNLNHDAMYWYRQDPGQGLRLIYYSQIVNDFQKGDIAEGYSVSREKKESFPLTVTSAQKNPTAFYLCASSIRGTGGPNSPLHFGNGTRLTVT.

The J gene is TRBJ2-6, the V gene TRBV6-1; D is undetermined. The germline V and J ends were trimmed by 1 base and 10 bases, with 8 bases remaining between them. The germline gives CDR1 MNHNS, CDR2 SASEGT. The CDR3 runs 13 residues. The DNA for the CDR3 is TGTGCCAGCAGTGAAGGGGCAGAGAACGTCCTGACTTTC. This sequence encodes CASSEGAENVLTF.

The chain links TRBV15 to TRBJ2-6, with 10 bases fitting TRBD1. V gave up 3 bases and J gave up 0 bases; unmatched junction bases: 5. From germline, CDR1 is LNHNV and CDR2 YYDKDF (reference sequence). There are 18 residues in the CDR3. The CDR3 here is CATSRTGGGISGANVLTF. DNA of the CDR3: TGTGCCACCAGCAGGACAGGGGGCGGAATCTCTGGGGCCAACGTCCTGACTTTC.

This clone has more than one count but fewer than ten. This chain connects TRBV5-4 to TRBJ1-3; D perhaps matches TRBD1 (6 bases). From germline, CDR1 is SGHNT and CDR2 YYREEE (reference sequence). V gave up 4 bases and J gave up 2 bases, with 10 bases separating them. The CDR3 covers 14 residues. CDR3 protein: CASSGSGAGNTIYF. CDR3 sequence (DNA): TGTGCCAGCAGCGGGTCAGGGGCTGGAAACACCATATATTTT.

To note about this clone: An end of the junction differs from the germline gene, which may be a read error. The genes are TRBV30 and TRBJ1-5; 7 bases agree with TRBD1. The CDR3 contains 17 residues. Germline values: CDR1 GTSNPN, CDR2 SVGIG (reference sequence). CDR3 coding DNA: TGTTCCTGGAGGACGCGAGACCCAGGGGGTTTCGGTCAGCCCCAGAATTTT. This codes for CSWRTRDPGGFGQPQNF.

This clone was counted between two and nine times. This chain joins TRBV28 and TRBJ2-2; TRBD1 might be the D (6 bases). Germline loops: CDR1 MDHEN, CDR2 SYDVKM. Trimming cost V 5 bases and J 1 base, with 8 bases left between them. The CDR3 covers 14 residues. In DNA form, the CDR3 reads TGTGCCAGCAGTCAGGGACAGAACACCGGGGAGCTGTTTTTT. As protein: CASSQGQNTGELFF.

The gene calls are TRBV7-9 and TRBJ1-1; 9 nucleotides line up with TRBD1. V trimming: 5 bases; J trimming: 6 bases; junction bases outside the gene matches: 7. This CDR3 is 14 amino acids long. From germline, CDR1 is SEHNR and CDR2 FQNEAQ (reference sequence). The CDR3 is CASSNAGTGSEAFF. The CDR3 DNA reads as TGTGCCAGCAGCAATGCCGGGACAGGGTCTGAAGCTTTCTTT.

The rearrangement links TRBV4-3 to TRBJ1-6, with D unclear. The germline V gene has CDR1 LGHNA and CDR2 YSLEER. The CDR3 sequence is 13 residues long. The germline V and J ends were trimmed by 4 bases and 6 bases, with 7 bases remaining between them. Here the CDR3 DNA reads TGCGCCAGCAGCCGAGTGCTTAATTCACCCCTCCACTTT. Translation gives CASSRVLNSPLHF.

The rearrangement joins TRBV5-1 to TRBJ2-3; D not resolved. Germline V lookup: CDR1 SGHRS, CDR2 YFSETQ. The CDR3 is 15 amino acids. The V end was cut by 4 bases, the J end by 1 base, with 13 bases between. CDR3: CASSPLGFRTDTQYF. The CDR3 region has the DNA TGCGCCAGCAGCCCGCTCGGGTTCCGCACAGATACGCAGTATTTT.

This clone was counted a few times. The genes are TRBV28 and TRBJ1-6; the D is unclear. CDR1 and CDR2 from the germline V gene are MDHEN and SYDVKM. The V gene lost 5 bases and the J gene lost 0 bases, with 17 bases spanning the gap. The CDR3 has 18 residues. CDR3: CASSPPVSVSSYNSPLHF. The DNA of the CDR3 is TGTGCCAGCAGTCCCCCGGTGTCTGTAAGCTCCTATAATTCACCCCTCCACTTT.

The chain is built from TRBV6-4 and TRBJ2-2; D call uncertain. V dropped 4 bases and J dropped 1 base, with 4 bases sitting between them. CDR3 size: 13 residues. Germline V gene lookup returns CDR1 MRHNA and CDR2 SNTAGT. The CDR3 region has the DNA TGTGCCAGCAGTGCGGGGAACACCGGGGAGCTGTTTTTT. It codes for CASSAGNTGELFF.

This clone was counted a few times. J is TRBJ1-5 and V is TRBV2, with 7 bases that match TRBD1. The germline CDR1 and CDR2 sequences are SNHLY and FYNNEI. V was clipped by 4 bases and J by 0 bases; unmatched bases: 3. This CDR3 comprises 15 residues. The CDR3 bases are TGTGCCAGCAGTGTCAGGGGGGATAGCAATCAGCCCCAGCATTTT. This encodes CASSVRGDSNQPQHF.

This chain uses TRBV30 with TRBJ1-2; tentatively, D is TRBD1 (5 bases). The V end lost 4 bases, the J end lost 4 bases, and 13 bases lay between the germline ends. The germline CDR1 and CDR2 sequences are GTSNPN and SVGIG (reference sequence). This CDR3 comprises 13 residues. DNA for the CDR3: TGTGCCTGGACAGGGAGGGGAGGCTATGGCTACACCTTC. It encodes CAWTGRGGYGYTF.

This chain uses TRBV25-1 with TRBJ1-1; D perhaps matches TRBD1 (5 bases). The V gene's germline CDR1 is MGHDK and CDR2 SYGVNS. The ends were cut back, 3 bases at V and 5 bases at J, with 13 bases in the middle. This CDR3 spans 14 amino acids. CDR3 loop: CASSDRAKGTEAFF. The CDR3 nucleotides read TGTGCCAGCAGTGACAGGGCGAAAGGAACTGAAGCTTTCTTT.

The J gene is TRBJ2-5, the V gene TRBV5-1; 7 bases are a match to TRBD1. The germline CDR1 and CDR2 sequences are SGHRS and YFSETQ. The CDR3 contains 16 residues. The ends lost 3 bases at V and 0 bases at J; junction bases unmatched: 8. The CDR3 DNA is TGCGCCAGCAGCTCCCTTACGGACAGGAACCAAGAGACCCAGTACTTC. It translates to CASSSLTDRNQETQYF.

This chain connects TRBV7-3 to TRBJ2-2, with 9 bases identical to TRBD1. V was pared by 5 bases and J by 5 bases, with 18 bases of the junction left unmatched. CDR3 size: 19 residues. The germline CDR1 and CDR2 sequences are SGHTA and FQGTGA. The CDR3 coding sequence is TGTGCCAGCAGCCCCCGTCCCGGGACAGGGATCGAGCGGACCGGGGAGCTGTTTTTT. The encoded protein is CASSPRPGTGIERTGELFF.

The CDR3 DNA is TGTGCCAGCAGCTTAGGAGGCGGGGCGCGCGAAAAACTGTTTTTT. Its protein product is CASSLGGGAREKLFF. The chain links TRBV7-9 to TRBJ1-4, with a possible D match to TRBD1 (5 bases). The CDR3 covers 15 residues. Trimming stripped 1 base from V and 8 bases from J, with 14 bases between. Germline CDR1 is SEHNR and CDR2 is FQNEAQ (reference sequence). The full variable domain, completed using reference TRBV7-9 and TRBJ1-4, is DTGVSQNPRHKITKRGQNVTFRCDPISEHNRLYWYRQTLGQGPEFLTYFQNEAQLEKSRLLSDRFSAERPKGSFSTLEIQRTEQGDSAMYLCASSLGGGAREKLFFGSGTQLSVL.

Concerning this clone itself: Other DNA sequences in the sample encode the same CDR3. This rearrangement joins TRBV7-8 to TRBJ1-2, with TRBD1 identical over 9 bases. Looked up from germline, CDR1 is SGHVS and CDR2 is FQNEAQ. After removal of 5 bases from V and 6 bases from J, the junction contained 16 bases not matched to a gene. This CDR3 region has 17 residues. The CDR3 DNA reads TGTGCCAGCAGCCCCCGGTCTATGGGACAGGGATACCATGGCTACACCTTC. Translation: CASSPRSMGQGYHGYTF.

The CDR3: CASSLEGYGYTF. The CDR3 DNA follows: TGCGCCAGCAGCTTGGAGGGGTATGGCTACACCTTC. The gene calls are TRBV5-1 and TRBJ1-2; D possibly corresponds to TRBD1 (5 bases). CDR3 length equals 12 residues. CDR1 and CDR2 (germline): SGHRS, YFSETQ. V was pared by 0 bases and J by 5 bases, with 5 bases between.

To note about this clone: The junction departs from germline at one end; a sequencing error may be responsible. The chain couples TRBV28 to TRBJ1-2; 10 nucleotides agree with TRBD1. This CDR3 has 15 residues. Germline V lookup: CDR1 MDHEN, CDR2 SYDVKM. CDR3 bases: TGTGCCAGCAGTTTCTTAGACAGGGGGCGCGATGGCCACACCTTC. Residues: CASSFLDRGRDGHTF.

The V call is TRBV7-2, the J call TRBJ1-5; D remains unclear. CDR1 is SGHTA and CDR2 is FQGNSA in the germline V gene. Trimming stripped 0 bases from V and 5 bases from J, with 11 bases between. CDR3 size: 15 residues. CDR3 bases: TGTGCCAGCAGCTTAGCTTCGTCCACAGATCAGCCCCAGCATTTT. This codes for CASSLASSTDQPQHF. The variable domain in full, with the rest retrieved from reference TRBV7-2 and TRBJ1-5, is GAGVSQSPSNKVTEKGKDVELRCDPISGHTALYWYRQSLGQGLEFLIYFQGNSAPDKSGLPSDRFSAERTGGSVSTLTIQRTQQEDSAVYLCASSLASSTDQPQHFGDGTRLSIL.

The V and J genes are TRBV6-1 and TRBJ2-3; D remains unclear. CDR3 size: 14 residues. Germline V gene sequence: CDR1 MNHNS, CDR2 SASEGT. Trimming shortened V by 7 bases and J by 4 bases, and 15 bases separated the two germline ends. CDR3 DNA: TGTGCCAGCATCCTCGACTCGGCGGCAGATACGCAGTATTTT. It encodes CASILDSAADTQYF.

A single count supports this clone. The rearrangement links TRBV2 to TRBJ2-6; 8 bases fit TRBD1. Germline loops: CDR1 SNHLY, CDR2 FYNNEI. The CDR3 consists of 16 residues. The V and J ends lost 7 bases and 2 bases, in that order; junction bases with no gene match: 7. The CDR3 coding sequence is TGTGCCAGCACCGAGGACAGGGTGGCTGGGGCCAACGTCCTGACTTTC. It is translated as CASTEDRVAGANVLTF.

In this sample, this clone turned up a few times. The rearrangement joins TRBV6-5 to TRBJ1-1; unclear D gene. Trimming shortened V by 6 bases and J by 6 bases, and 20 bases separated the two germline ends. Per the germline V gene, CDR1 is MNHEY and CDR2 is SVGAGI. This CDR3 is built from 15 residues. The CDR3 DNA reads TGTGCCAGCAGGCCGAGTCTGAAGACTCCCCCTGAAGCTTTCTTT. Translated: CASRPSLKTPPEAFF.

The chain is built from TRBV28 and TRBJ2-3, with D maybe TRBD1 (5 bases). This CDR3 region has 15 residues. V was shortened by 1 base and J by 1 base, with 9 bases between the two germline ends. The germline V gene encodes CDR1 MDHEN and CDR2 SYDVKM. In DNA, the CDR3 is TGTGCCAGCAGTTTATCGGCCAGGGGCACAGATACGCAGTATTTT. Residues: CASSLSARGTDTQYF.